The 17 T cell receptor beta chains presented below share a single source sample, sequenced in a study of blood T cells in healthy people across ages. Then a second PCR, running roughly 7 to 11 cycles, was carried out with a sample-barcoded 5' primer and a J-beta primer mix. Using its own MiXCR run on the 5' RACE reads, TCRdb lists one record per CDR3 protein. The table has over 950,000 distinct CDR3 sequences, approximately 50% seen once. The source material was blood. The origin of the receptors is a woman aged 60-75 years in good health.

This clonotype was observed a few times. This chain uses TRBV7-9 with TRBJ1-2; TRBD1 matches 10 bases. Germline V lookup: CDR1 SEHNR, CDR2 FQNEAQ (reference sequence). This CDR3 spans 15 amino acids. V shed 3 bases, J shed 6 bases, and the junction held 7 bases outside the gene matches. DNA of the CDR3: TGTGCCAGCAGCTTGGACAGGGGGAGAGAAGATGGCTACACCTTC. Protein: CASSLDRGREDGYTF.

This clonotype was counted a few times. The genes are TRBV6-5 and TRBJ2-5; 15 bases fit TRBD2. Germline lookup yields CDR1 MNHEY and CDR2 SVGAGI. The CDR3 has 16 residues. Germline trimming cut 6 bases from V and 1 base from J; bases unmatched to any gene: 3. The CDR3 nucleotides are TGTGCCAGCAGGGGACTAGCGGGAGGCCTCCAAGAGACCCAGTACTTC. It translates to CASRGLAGGLQETQYF.

The chain carries TRBV7-8 and TRBJ2-4, with 7 bases lining up with TRBD1. The end of the DNA aligns better with TRBJ2-7, so the J call may be wrong. Germline values: CDR1 SGHVS, CDR2 FQNEAQ. This CDR3 has 16 amino acids. CDR3 in amino acids: CASSTGVGTAMNEQYF. In DNA, the CDR3 is TGTGCCAGCAGCACAGGCGTCGGGACAGCTATGAACGAGCAGTACTTC.

This clonotype was recorded a few times. The gene calls are TRBV20-1 and TRBJ2-3; the match to TRBD2 covers 9 bases. The trim removed 3 bases at V and 6 bases at J, leaving 7 bases unmatched. The CDR3 spans 14 residues. CDR1 is DFQATT and CDR2 is SNEGSKA in the germline V gene (reference sequence). In DNA, the CDR3 is TGCAGTGCTAGTTCCAGCGGGAGGATGGATACGCAGTATTTT. It yields the protein CSASSSGRMDTQYF.

J is TRBJ1-1 and V is TRBV7-9; 7 bases are a match to TRBD1. The germline gives CDR1 SEHNR, CDR2 FQNEAQ (reference sequence). The CDR3 is made up of 12 amino acids. V lost 10 bases, J lost 5 bases, and 7 bases stayed unmatched. The CDR3 DNA follows: TGTGCCACTACACAGGGGAAAACTGAAGCTTTCTTT. Translated: CATTQGKTEAFF.

The gene calls are TRBV20-1 and TRBJ2-3, with 9 bases identical to TRBD2. CDR3 size: 14 residues. Germline CDR1 reads DFQATT; CDR2 reads SNEGSKA (reference sequence). The V segment lost 8 bases and the J segment 0 bases; nucleotides outside the gene matches: 6. CDR3 bases: TGCAGTCTGAGCGGGAGGTCTAGCACAGATACGCAGTATTTT. It is translated as CSLSGRSSTDTQYF.

This clonotype occurred a few times. The chain combines TRBV4-3 with TRBJ2-5; 7 nucleotides align to TRBD2. The CDR3 runs to 19 residues. V lost 0 bases, J lost 5 bases, and 18 bases stayed unmatched. Germline-derived CDR1 and CDR2 are LGHNA and YSLEER. The CDR3 sequence is CASSQDPITSEGFGETQYF. The CDR3 DNA reads TGCGCCAGCAGCCAAGATCCAATCACTAGCGAGGGGTTTGGGGAGACCCAGTACTTC.

This chain joins TRBV4-3 and TRBJ2-6; D unresolved. This CDR3 is 14 amino acids long. From germline, CDR1 is LGHNA and CDR2 YSLEER. V lost 2 bases and J lost 2, with 4 bases in between. The CDR3, as DNA: TGCGCCAGCAGCCAATTCGCTGGGGCCAACGTCCTGACTTTC. Protein: CASSQFAGANVLTF.

This chain joins TRBV7-9 and TRBJ1-1; D uncertain. The CDR3 has 10 amino acids. Germline assignment: CDR1 SEHNR and CDR2 FQNEAQ (reference sequence). The ends were cut back, 5 bases at V and 5 bases at J, with 3 bases in the middle. In nucleotides, the CDR3 is TGTGCCAGCAGCGAAACTGAAGCTTTCTTT. It is translated as CASSETEAFF.

V gene TRBV10-3 combines with J gene TRBJ2-3; 8 positions match TRBD2. The CDR3 length is 15 residues. In germline, CDR1 is ENHRY, CDR2 SYGVKD. Germline trimming cut 10 bases from V and 4 bases from J; bases unmatched to any gene: 13. In nucleotides, the CDR3 is TGTGCCACGCAGACTAGCGAACGGGACTCAGATACGCAGTATTTT. The encoded protein is CATQTSERDSDTQYF.

V is TRBV3-1 and J is TRBJ2-1; 9 bases fit TRBD2. Germline V CDR1 and CDR2: LGHDT, YNNKEL (reference sequence). With V trimmed by 4 bases and J by 5 bases, 6 bases remained unmatched. This CDR3 region has 15 residues. CDR3 protein: CASSPRLAANNEQFF. As DNA, the CDR3 is TGTGCCAGCAGCCCGCGACTAGCGGCTAACAATGAGCAGTTCTTC.

This clonotype was recorded a few times. The chain joins TRBV7-3 to TRBJ1-1; D remains ambiguous. The CDR3 length is 13 residues. Germline V lookup: CDR1 SGHTA, CDR2 FQGTGA. V was clipped by 4 bases and J by 0 bases, with 6 bases between them. Here the CDR3 DNA reads TGTGCCAGCAGCTGGGGTTTGAACACTGAAGCTTTCTTT. Protein product: CASSWGLNTEAFF. Full variable domain (missing parts from reference TRBV7-3 and TRBJ1-1): GAGVSQTPSNKVTEKGKYVELRCDPISGHTALYWYRQSLGQGPEFLIYFQGTGAADDSGLPNDRFFAVRPEGSVSTLKIQRTERGDSAVYLCASSWGLNTEAFFGQGTRLTVV.

The J gene is TRBJ1-5, the V gene TRBV12-3 or TRBV12-4; D remains unclear. V was trimmed by 6 bases and J by 10 bases, leaving 22 bases between them. The CDR3 is made up of 15 amino acids. CDR3 coding DNA: TGTGCCAGCAGACGCGGTGGGAGCATTCCAGATCCCCAGCATTTT. This sequence encodes CASRRGGSIPDPQHF.

This sequence joins TRBV30 and TRBJ2-3; D gene unclear. Trimming removed 1 base at V and 8 bases at J, with 10 bases between. The CDR3 covers 12 residues. Germline lookup yields CDR1 GTSNPN and CDR2 SVGIG (reference sequence). The CDR3 loop is CAWSATVGTQYF. CDR3 DNA sequence: TGTGCCTGGAGTGCTACGGTTGGTACGCAGTATTTT.

A few counts support this clonotype. This chain uses TRBV15 with TRBJ2-7; D is possibly TRBD2 (6 bases). Per the germline V gene, CDR1 is LNHNV and CDR2 is YYDKDF (reference sequence). CDR3 length equals 15 residues. Trimming stripped 1 base from V and 2 bases from J, with 12 bases between. CDR3 DNA: TGTGCCACCAGCAGAGGTGGCGGGAACACCTACGAGCAGTACTTC. This sequence encodes CATSRGGGNTYEQYF.

Comments on this clonotype: An end of the junction differs from the germline gene, which may be a read error. The chain joins TRBV28 to TRBJ2-3; TRBD2 aligns across 11 bases. The CDR3 runs 15 residues. The germline V gene has CDR1 MDHEN and CDR2 SYDVKM. CDR3 bases: TGTGCCAGCGGTTTGCTAGCGGGAGGAATAGATACGCAGTATTTT. Translation gives CASGLLAGGIDTQYF.

The V and J genes are TRBV6-1 and TRBJ2-6; weak D call: TRBD1 (6 bases). Trimming took 6 bases from V and 0 from J, leaving 12 bases between them. CDR3 length: 16 residues. Germline-derived CDR1 and CDR2 are MNHNS and SASEGT. The CDR3 sequence: CASRRGKGSGANVLTF. CDR3 nucleotide sequence: TGTGCCAGCAGAAGGGGGAAGGGCTCTGGGGCCAACGTCCTGACTTTC.